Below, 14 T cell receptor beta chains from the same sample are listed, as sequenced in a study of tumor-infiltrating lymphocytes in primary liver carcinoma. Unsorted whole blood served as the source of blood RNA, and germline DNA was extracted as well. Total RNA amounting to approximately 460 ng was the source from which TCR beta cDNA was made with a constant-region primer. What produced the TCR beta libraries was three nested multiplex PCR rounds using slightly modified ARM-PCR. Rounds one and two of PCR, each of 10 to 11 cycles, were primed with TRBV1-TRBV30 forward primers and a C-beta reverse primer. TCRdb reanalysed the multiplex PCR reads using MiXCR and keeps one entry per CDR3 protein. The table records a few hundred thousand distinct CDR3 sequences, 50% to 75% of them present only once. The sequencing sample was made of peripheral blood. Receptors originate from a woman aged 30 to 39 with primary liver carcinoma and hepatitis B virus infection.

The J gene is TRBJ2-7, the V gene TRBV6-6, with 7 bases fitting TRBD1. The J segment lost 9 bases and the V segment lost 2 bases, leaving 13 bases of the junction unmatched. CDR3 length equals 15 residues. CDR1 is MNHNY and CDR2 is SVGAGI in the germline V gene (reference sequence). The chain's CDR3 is CASSYEGAHTPVQYF. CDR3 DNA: TGTGCCAGCAGTTACGAGGGGGCGCATACTCCGGTGCAGTACTTC.

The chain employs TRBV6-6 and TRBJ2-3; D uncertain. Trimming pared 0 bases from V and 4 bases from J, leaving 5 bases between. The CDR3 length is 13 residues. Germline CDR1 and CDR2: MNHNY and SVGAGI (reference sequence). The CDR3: CASSYSGADTQYF. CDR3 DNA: TGTGCCAGCAGTTACTCTGGAGCAGATACGCAGTATTTT.

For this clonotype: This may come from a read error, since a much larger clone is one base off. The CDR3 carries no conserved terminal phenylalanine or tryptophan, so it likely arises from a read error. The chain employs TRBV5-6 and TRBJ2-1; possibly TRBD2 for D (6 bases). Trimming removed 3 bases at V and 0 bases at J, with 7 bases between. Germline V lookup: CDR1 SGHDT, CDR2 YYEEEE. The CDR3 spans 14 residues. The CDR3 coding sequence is TGTGCCAGCAGCTCGGGAGTCTCCTACAATGAGCAGTTCCTC. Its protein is CASSSGVSYNEQFL.

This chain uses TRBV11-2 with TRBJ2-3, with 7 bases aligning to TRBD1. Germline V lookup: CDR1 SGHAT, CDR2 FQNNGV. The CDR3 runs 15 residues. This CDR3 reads CTISPGGFRADTQYF. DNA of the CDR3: TGTACCATCAGCCCAGGGGGTTTCCGGGCAGATACGCAGTATTTT.

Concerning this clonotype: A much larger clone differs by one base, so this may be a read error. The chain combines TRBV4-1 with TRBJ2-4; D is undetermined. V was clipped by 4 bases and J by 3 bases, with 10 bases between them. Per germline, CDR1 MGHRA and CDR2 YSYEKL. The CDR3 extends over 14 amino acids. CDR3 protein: CASSLGIIKNIQYF. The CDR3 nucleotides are TGCGCCAGCAGCCTTGGTATAATCAAAAACATTCAGTACTTC.

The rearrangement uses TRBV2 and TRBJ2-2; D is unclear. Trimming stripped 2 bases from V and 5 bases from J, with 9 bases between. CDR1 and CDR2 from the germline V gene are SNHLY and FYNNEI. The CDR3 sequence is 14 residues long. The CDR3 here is CASSEPIGTGELFF. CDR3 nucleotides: TGTGCCAGCAGTGAACCAATCGGGACCGGGGAGCTGTTTTTT.

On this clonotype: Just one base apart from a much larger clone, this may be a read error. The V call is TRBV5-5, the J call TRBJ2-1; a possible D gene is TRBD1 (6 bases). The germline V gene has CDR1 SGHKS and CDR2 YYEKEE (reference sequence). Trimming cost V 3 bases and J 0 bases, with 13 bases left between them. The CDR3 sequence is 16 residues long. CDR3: CASSSADRSSYNEQFF. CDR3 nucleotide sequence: TGTGCCAGCAGCTCGGCCGACAGGAGCTCCTACAATGAGCAGTTCTTC.

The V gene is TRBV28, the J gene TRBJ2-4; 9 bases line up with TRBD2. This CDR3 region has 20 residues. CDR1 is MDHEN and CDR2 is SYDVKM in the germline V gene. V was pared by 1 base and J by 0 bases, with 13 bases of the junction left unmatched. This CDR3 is CASSLFPGASGTLAKNIQYF. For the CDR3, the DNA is TGTGCCAGCAGTTTATTTCCGGGAGCTAGCGGGACTCTAGCCAAAAACATTCAGTACTTC.

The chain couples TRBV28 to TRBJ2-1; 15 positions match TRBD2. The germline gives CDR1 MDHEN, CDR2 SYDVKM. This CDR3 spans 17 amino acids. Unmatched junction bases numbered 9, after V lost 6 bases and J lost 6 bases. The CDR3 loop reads CASSLGLAGGFRNEQFF. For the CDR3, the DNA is TGTGCCAGCAGCCTTGGACTAGCGGGAGGGTTCCGCAATGAGCAGTTCTTC.

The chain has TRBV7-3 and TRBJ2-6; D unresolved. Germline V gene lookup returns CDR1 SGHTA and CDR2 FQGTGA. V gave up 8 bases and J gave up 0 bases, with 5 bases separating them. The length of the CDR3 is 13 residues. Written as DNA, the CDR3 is TGTGCCAGCGGGGTCTCTGGGGCCAACGTCCTGACTTTC. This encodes CASGVSGANVLTF.

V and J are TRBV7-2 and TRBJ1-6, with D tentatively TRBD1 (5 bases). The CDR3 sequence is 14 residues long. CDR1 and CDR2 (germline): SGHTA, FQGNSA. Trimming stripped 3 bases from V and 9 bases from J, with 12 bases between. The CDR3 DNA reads TGTGCCAGCAGCTTGGGGGGTGAGGGTTCACCCCTCCACTTT. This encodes CASSLGGEGSPLHF.

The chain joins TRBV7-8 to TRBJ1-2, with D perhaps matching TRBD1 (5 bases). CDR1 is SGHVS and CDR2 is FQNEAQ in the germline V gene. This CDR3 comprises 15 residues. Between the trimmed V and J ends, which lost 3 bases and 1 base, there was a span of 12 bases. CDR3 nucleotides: TGTGCCAGCAGCTTGCTACGGGGGGGTAACTATGGCTACACCTTC. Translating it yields CASSLLRGGNYGYTF.

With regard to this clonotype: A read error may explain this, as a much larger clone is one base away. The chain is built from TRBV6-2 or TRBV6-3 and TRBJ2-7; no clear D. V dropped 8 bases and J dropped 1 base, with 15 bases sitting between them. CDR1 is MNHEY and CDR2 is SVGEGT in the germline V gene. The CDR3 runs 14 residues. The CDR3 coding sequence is TGTGCCAGCGGGGTAGTCGAAGCTTCCTACGAGCAGTACTTC. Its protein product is CASGVVEASYEQYF.

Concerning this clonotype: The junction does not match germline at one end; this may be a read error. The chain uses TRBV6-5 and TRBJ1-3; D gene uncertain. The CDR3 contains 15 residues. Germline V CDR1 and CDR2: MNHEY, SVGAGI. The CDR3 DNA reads TGTGCCAGCAGGAGGCTACCTAGCTCTAGAAACACCATATATTTT. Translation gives CASRRLPSSRNTIYF.